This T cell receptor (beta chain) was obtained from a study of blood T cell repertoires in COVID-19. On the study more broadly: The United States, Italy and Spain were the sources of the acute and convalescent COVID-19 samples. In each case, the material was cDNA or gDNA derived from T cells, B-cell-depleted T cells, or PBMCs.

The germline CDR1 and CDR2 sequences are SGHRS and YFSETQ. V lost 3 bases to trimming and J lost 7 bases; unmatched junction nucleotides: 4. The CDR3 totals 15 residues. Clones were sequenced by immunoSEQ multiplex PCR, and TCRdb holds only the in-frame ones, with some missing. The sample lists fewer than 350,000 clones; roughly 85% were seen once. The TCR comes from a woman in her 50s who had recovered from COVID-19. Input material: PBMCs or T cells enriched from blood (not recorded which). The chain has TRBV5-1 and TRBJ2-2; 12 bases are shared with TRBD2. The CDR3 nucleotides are TGCGCCAGCAGCTCTAGCGGGGGGGCCGACGGGGAGCTGTTTTTT. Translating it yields CASSSSGGADGELFF.